The 20 T cell receptor beta chains given below trace back to one sample, sequenced in a study of T cell responses to AZD1222 COVID-19 vaccine. Here immunoSEQ multiplex PCR was the method, and the copy in TCRdb shows in-frame clones only, minus some. Among 70,000 to 95,000 clones listed, around 87% were seen once. This specimen was peripheral blood, taken 28 days after the second AZD1222 dose. The origin of the receptors is an adult who received the AZD1222 COVID-19 vaccine.

DNA for the CDR3: TGTGCCAGTAGTCCGGGACAGGGTATTCAGCCCCAGCATTTT. Translation gives CASSPGQGIQPQHF. The genes are TRBV19 and TRBJ1-5, with TRBD1 matching over 9 bases. Germline-derived CDR1 and CDR2 are LNHDA and SQIVND (reference sequence). After removal of 5 bases from V and 6 bases from J, the junction contained 5 bases not matched to a gene. CDR3 length: 14 amino acids.

V usage is TRBV2 and J usage is TRBJ2-5; 10 nucleotides align to TRBD2. The CDR3 runs to 14 residues. The germline gives CDR1 SNHLY, CDR2 FYNNEI. V was clipped by 7 bases and J by 2 bases; unmatched bases: 4. The CDR3 DNA reads as TGTGCCAGCACACCGACTAGCGGGCAAGAGACCCAGTACTTC. The encoded protein is CASTPTSGQETQYF.

The chain recombines TRBV7-2 with TRBJ2-5, with 11 bases that match TRBD2. The CDR3 contains 15 residues. V shed 3 bases, J shed 5 bases, and the junction held 5 bases outside the gene matches. Germline loops: CDR1 SGHTA, CDR2 FQGNSA. CDR3 sequence reads: CASSFQTSGVETQYF. The CDR3 coding sequence is TGTGCCAGCAGCTTCCAGACTAGCGGGGTGGAGACCCAGTACTTC.

This clone was seen once. The rearrangement joins TRBV18 to TRBJ1-1, with D maybe TRBD1 (5 bases). The germline CDR1 and CDR2 sequences are KGHSH and LQKENI. V was shortened by 3 bases and J by 3 bases, with 8 bases between the two germline ends. The CDR3 is 13 amino acids. The CDR3 here is CASSPDRHTEAFF. The CDR3 DNA follows: TGTGCCAGCTCACCCGACAGACACACTGAAGCTTTCTTT.

Written as DNA, the CDR3 is TGTGCCAGCAGTTACGGAGGGACAGTGCAAAAAGCTTTCTTT. Protein sequence: CASSYGGTVQKAFF. This chain links TRBV6-5 with TRBJ1-1; 7 bases agree with TRBD1. V trimming: 2 bases; J trimming: 9 bases; junction bases outside the gene matches: 9. The CDR3 runs 14 residues. CDR1 is MNHEY, CDR2 SVGAGI, per germline.

V gene TRBV11-2 combines with J gene TRBJ2-1; weak D call: TRBD2 (7 bases). This CDR3 contains 15 residues. Trimming removed 4 bases from V and 6 bases from J, with 16 bases in between. The germline V gene has CDR1 SGHAT and CDR2 FQNNGV. The CDR3 spells CASSSLGGGSNEQFF. In DNA form, the CDR3 reads TGTGCCAGCAGCTCCCTTGGCGGGGGCTCCAATGAGCAGTTCTTC.

The chain is built from TRBV10-2 and TRBJ2-3; D is unresolved. Germline V gene data show CDR1 as WSHSY and CDR2 as SAAADI. This CDR3 has 13 residues. The germline V and J ends were trimmed by 9 bases and 3 bases, with 13 bases remaining between them. The CDR3: CASSVMRTDTQYF. The CDR3 nucleotides read TGCGCCAGTTCAGTAATGAGGACAGATACGCAGTATTTT.

The chain carries TRBV11-2 and TRBJ1-2; TRBD1 aligns across 9 bases. The CDR3 extends over 18 amino acids. Trimming removed 3 bases from V and 0 bases from J; junction bases left unmatched: 11. CDR1 is SGHAT, CDR2 FQNNGV, per germline. CDR3 loop: CASSFLLGQGNSNYGYTF. The CDR3 coding sequence is TGTGCCAGCAGCTTTTTACTAGGACAGGGGAACTCTAACTATGGCTACACCTTC.

The chain employs TRBV6-5 and TRBJ2-5; the D call may be TRBD1 or TRBD2 (5 bases each). The CDR3 extends over 16 amino acids. CDR1 and CDR2 from the germline V gene are MNHEY and SVGAGI. The V gene lost 0 bases and the J gene lost 1 base, with 12 bases spanning the gap. CDR3 in amino acids: CASSYSTEGTQETQYF. The CDR3, as DNA: TGTGCCAGCAGTTACTCGACTGAGGGGACCCAAGAGACCCAGTACTTC.

This chain uses TRBV9 with TRBJ1-6; 7 bases fit TRBD1. Per germline, CDR1 SGDLS and CDR2 YYNGEE. This CDR3 contains 15 residues. The trim removed 2 bases at V and 7 bases at J, leaving 6 bases unmatched. The CDR3 nucleotides are TGTGCCAGCAGCGTTTCAGGGGGGTTAAATTCACCCCTCCACTTT. The encoded protein is CASSVSGGLNSPLHF.

This clone was found once. The chain combines TRBV5-1 with TRBJ1-6; the D is unclear. Germline CDR1 reads SGHRS; CDR2 reads YFSETQ. V was cut by 1 base and J by 8 bases, with 7 bases left in between. CDR3 size: 13 residues. The CDR3 nucleotides are TGCGCCAGCAGCTTGAGTGAGGATTCACCCCTCCACTTT. This translates into CASSLSEDSPLHF. Complete variable domain (other parts from reference TRBV5-1 and TRBJ1-6): KAGVTQTPRYLIKTRGQQVTLSCSPISGHRSVSWYQQTPGQGLQFLFEYFSETQRNKGNFPGRFSGRQFSNSRSEMNVSTLELGDSALYLCASSLSEDSPLHFGNGTRLTVT.

V and J are TRBV5-6 and TRBJ1-2, with 8 bases matching TRBD1. Trimming cost V 4 bases and J 1 base; bases outside gene matches: 3. The length of the CDR3 is 14 residues. Germline CDR1 SGHDT, CDR2 YYEEEE. The CDR3 DNA reads as TGTGCCAGCAGCCCGACAGGGGATAACTATGGCTACACCTTC. As protein: CASSPTGDNYGYTF.

This clone showed up just once. The V gene is TRBV7-9, the J gene TRBJ2-3, with TRBD1 matching 8 bases. The J segment lost 3 bases and the V segment lost 5 bases, leaving 4 bases of the junction unmatched. Germline V CDR1 and CDR2: SEHNR, FQNEAQ (reference sequence). The CDR3 sequence is 14 residues long. CDR3 coding DNA: TGTGCCAGCAGCACAACAGGGGGAACAGATACGCAGTATTTT. This gives the protein CASSTTGGTDTQYF.

The chain links TRBV5-8 to TRBJ1-1; 8 bases align to TRBD1. J lost 5 bases, V lost 2 bases, and 5 bases had no gene match. Germline CDR1 reads SGHTS; CDR2 reads YDEGEE. The CDR3 contains 14 residues. The CDR3 protein is CASSFWTGRTEAFF. The CDR3 DNA reads as TGTGCCAGCAGCTTTTGGACAGGGAGGACTGAAGCTTTCTTT.

This clone has a single count. This chain connects TRBV3-1 (or the pseudogene TRBV3-2) to TRBJ1-1, with TRBD1 as a possible D gene (5 bases). Germline V gene sequence: CDR1 LGHDT, CDR2 YNNKEL (reference sequence). Trimming took 1 base from V and 4 from J, leaving 16 bases between them. CDR3 size: 16 residues. DNA for the CDR3: TGTGCCAGCAGCCAAGCCCCGGGACCAAAGATCACTGAAGCTTTCTTT. Its protein is CASSQAPGPKITEAFF.

A single count supports this clone. The chain recombines TRBV18 with TRBJ1-2, with a possible D match to TRBD1 (5 bases). The germline V gene encodes CDR1 KGHSH and CDR2 LQKENI. The CDR3 is made up of 18 amino acids. The ends were cut back, 2 bases at V and 2 bases at J, with 21 bases in the middle. The CDR3 here is CASSPVIRGEGQNYGYTF. CDR3 coding DNA: TGTGCCAGCTCACCAGTAATCAGAGGGGAGGGCCAAAACTATGGCTACACCTTC.

This chain connects TRBV2 to TRBJ1-4, with unresolved D. CDR1 is SNHLY and CDR2 is FYNNEI in the germline V gene. Trimming removed 5 bases at V and 11 bases at J, with 12 bases between. The CDR3 consists of 12 residues. The CDR3 spells CASSPSGGKLFF. CDR3 coding DNA: TGTGCCAGCAGTCCAAGCGGTGGGAAACTGTTTTTT.

The CDR3 DNA follows: TGTGCCAGCAGCCTGGACAGGGGTGAAGCTTTCTTT. Protein sequence: CASSLDRGEAFF. The chain is built from TRBV7-2 and TRBJ1-1; TRBD1 matches 9 bases. Unmatched junction bases numbered 2, after V lost 5 bases and J lost 7 bases. The germline V gene encodes CDR1 SGHTA and CDR2 FQGNSA. The CDR3 covers 12 residues. Full variable domain (missing parts from reference TRBV7-2 and TRBJ1-1): GAGVSQSPSNKVTEKGKDVELRCDPISGHTALYWYRQSLGQGLEFLIYFQGNSAPDKSGLPSDRFSAERTGGSVSTLTIQRTQQEDSAVYLCASSLDRGEAFFGQGTRLTVV.

This clone was recorded once. An end of the junction differs from the germline gene, which may be a read error. J is TRBJ1-5 and V is TRBV7-8; the D is unclear. Germline V CDR1 and CDR2: SGHVS, FQNEAQ. This CDR3 comprises 14 residues. Here the CDR3 reads CASGLAAADQPQHF. The CDR3 DNA follows: TGTGCCAGCGGCTTGGCAGCTGCAGATCAGCCCCAGCATTTT.

The chain is built from TRBV6-1 and TRBJ2-7; tentatively, D is TRBD1 (5 bases). The CDR3 is 17 amino acids. Germline V gene data show CDR1 as MNHNS and CDR2 as SASEGT. The ends were cut back, 0 bases at V and 2 bases at J, with 17 bases in the middle. CDR3 bases: TGTGCCAGCAGTGAAGCATCCTATCTGAGACAGACCTACGAGCAGTACTTC. Translated: CASSEASYLRQTYEQYF.